The text below deals with one T cell receptor (beta chain). The antigen is undetermined. The data are from a study of cytomegalovirus exposure and HLA in healthy donors. Looking at the study overall: HLA-typed donors contributed around 85 million unique TCRs, which were held in an early data release. Study-wide results and caveats: An analysis done earlier found most TCR beta V segments productive about 87% or about 30% of the time.

PCR was performed using 60 Vbeta and 13 Jbeta primers. Assay: immunoSEQ multiplex PCR; the TCRdb copy retains only in-frame clones and omits some. This sample has about 180,000 clones, with approximately 83% found just once. The receptor's source is a boy between 2 and 10 years old in good health and CMV-seronegative. Sequenced input: PBMCs.

The CDR3 sequence: CASSPSGVVWDTQYF. CDR3 DNA sequence: TGTGCCAGCAGCCCTTCCGGGGTAGTTTGGGATACGCAGTATTTT. V usage is TRBV13 and J usage is TRBJ2-3; a possible D gene is TRBD2 (5 bases). V lost 5 bases and J lost 6, with 18 bases in between. The CDR3 has 15 amino acids. The V gene's germline CDR1 is PRHDT and CDR2 FYEKMQ (reference sequence).